Shown below are 19 T cell receptor delta chains from a single sample sequenced in a study of gammadelta T cells in human blood (dated by TCRdb to about 2020). Libraries were built with RT-PCR. Sequencing instrument: Illumina MiSeq. TCRdb reprocessed the public reads with the caller CATT; rows with the same DNA were merged afterwards. Present in this sample are approximately 300 delta-chain clones, 45% to 55% of which were seen just once. Jointly, the top ten make up more than 90% of the sample. The sequenced sample was non-Vgamma9Vdelta2 gamma-delta T cells from cord blood. Receptors originate from a newborn.

A note on this clone: It is likely a read error: a sequence one base away is far more abundant. Additional DNA sequences in this sample encode the identical CDR3. This sequence joins TRDV3 and TRDJ1, with 9 bases that match TRDD3. This CDR3 contains 17 residues. Germline CDR1 is TVYSNPD and CDR2 is GDNSRS (reference sequence). V shed 4 bases, J shed 5 bases, and the junction held 20 bases outside the gene matches. The CDR3 loop reads CASHLPYVLGESDKLIF. The CDR3 nucleotides read TGTGCCTCCCATCTTCCCTACGTACTGGGGGAAAGTGATAAACTCATCTTT.

This clone was observed once. TCRdb's listed protein matches a much larger clone and diverges from this DNA's translation at residue 11, likely through a read error; the protein shown comes from the DNA. This chain links TRDV3 with TRDJ1; 12 nucleotides align to TRDD3. V gave up 3 bases and J gave up 0 bases; unmatched junction bases: 26. This CDR3 spans 22 amino acids. CDR1 TVYSNPD and CDR2 GDNSRS come from the germline V gene (reference sequence). CDR3 amino acids: CALAFPQPPNILGDTNTDKLIF. As DNA, the CDR3 is TGTGCCTTAGCCTTCCCTCAACCTCCAAACATACTGGGGGATACAAACACCGATAAACTCATCTTT.

To note about this clone: A read error likely explains why the TCRdb protein, taken from a much larger clone, differs from this DNA's translation at residue 7; the protein shown is translated from the DNA. The chain combines TRDV3 with TRDJ1; D not certain. Trimming left V 1 base short and J 0 bases short, with 15 bases between. CDR1 and CDR2 (germline): TVYSNPD, GDNSRS (reference sequence). This CDR3 region has 15 residues. Here the CDR3 reads CAFNPPVDYTDKLIF. The CDR3 DNA reads as TGTGCCTTTAATCCCCCGGTGGATTACACCGATAAACTCATCTTT.

As to this clone: The TCRdb record carries a much larger clone's protein, which differs from this DNA's translation at residue 12; a read error is the likely cause, and the protein listed here is the DNA translation. The genes are TRDV2 and TRDJ2; 13 positions match TRDD3. After removal of 4 bases from V and 6 bases from J, the junction contained 10 bases not matched to a gene. The CDR3 runs to 17 residues. Per the germline V gene, CDR1 is GEAIGNYY and CDR2 is EKD. The CDR3 DNA sequence: TGTGCCTGTGATTCTTTACTGGGGGATACGGGGGCAGCACAACTCTTCTTT. This sequence encodes CACDSLLGDTGAAQLFF.

Remarks on this clone: For this DNA, TCRdb reports the protein of a much larger clone, which diverges at residue 18, most likely from a read error; the protein presented here is translated directly from the DNA. This chain joins TRDV1 and TRDJ3, with D possibly TRDD3 on 8 matching bases. In germline, CDR1 is TSWWSYY, CDR2 QGS. There are 21 residues in the CDR3. CDR3 residues: CALGDHSYVKGIPWDTRRMFF. The CDR3 DNA reads as TGTGCTCTTGGGGACCATTCCTACGTGAAGGGGATACCCTGGGACACCCGACGGATGTTTTTC.

As to this clone: It is likely a read error: a sequence one base away is far more abundant. Distinct nucleotide sequences in the sample also encode this CDR3. The chain is built from TRDV2 and TRDJ2; 13 bases fit TRDD3. Germline V lookup: CDR1 GEAIGNYY, CDR2 EKD. This CDR3 contains 17 residues. CDR3 DNA sequence: TGTGCTTGTGATTCTTTACTGGGGGATACGGGGACAGCACAACTCTTCTTT. It is translated as CACDSLLGDTGTAQLFF.

This clone was picked up a small number of times. V is TRDV1 and J is TRDJ1, with a weak D call TRDD3 (5 bases). In germline, CDR1 is TSWWSYY, CDR2 QGS. V lost 2 bases to trimming and J lost 8 bases, with 21 bases between them. The CDR3 covers 16 residues. The CDR3 region is CALGEGRGSTAGKLIF. DNA for the CDR3: TGTGCTCTTGGGGAAGGTCGGGGAAGCACCGCAGGAAAACTCATCTTT.

A note on this clone: A far larger clone is just one base off, so this is likely a read error. Other DNA variants within this sample encode the same CDR3. The V and J genes are TRDV3 and TRDJ1; TRDD3 aligns across 9 bases. This CDR3 is 17 amino acids long. The V gene's germline CDR1 is TVYSNPD and CDR2 GDNSRS (reference sequence). The CDR3 nucleotides are TGTGCCTCCCATCTTCCCTACGTACTGGGGGAAAGCGATAAACTAATCTTT. Amino acids: CASHLPYVLGESDKLIF.

The sample holds a few counts of this clone. TCRdb records a much larger clone's protein for this DNA, with a difference at residue 15 that likely arises from a read error; the protein given is the translation of the DNA. Within the sample, other DNA sequences also encode this same CDR3. This rearrangement joins TRDV2 to TRDJ2; TRDD3 matches at 13 bases. This CDR3 region has 17 residues. Per germline, CDR1 GEAIGNYY and CDR2 EKD. CDR3 protein: CACDSLLGDTGTAQIFF. DNA for the CDR3: TGTGCCTGTGATTCTTTACTGGGGGATACGGGGACAGCACAAATCTTCTTT.

This clone showed up just a few times. Since a far larger clone is one base different, this is likely a read error. This sample includes further DNA sequences coding for the same CDR3. The J gene is TRDJ3, the V gene TRDV1; tentatively, D is TRDD3 (8 bases). The CDR3 contains 21 residues. Germline-derived CDR1 and CDR2 are TSWWSYY and QGS. The CDR3 region has the DNA TGTGCTCTGGGGGACCATTCCTACGTGAAGGGGATACCCTGGGACACCCGACAGATGTTTTTC. Its protein product is CALGDHSYVKGIPWDTRQMFF.

As for this clone: Since a far larger clone is one base different, this is likely a read error. In the same sample, other DNA sequences code for this CDR3. The V and J genes are TRDV3 and TRDJ1; D is perhaps TRDD3 (6 bases). The ends were cut back, 1 base at V and 0 bases at J, with 15 bases in the middle. The CDR3 is made up of 15 amino acids. Germline-derived CDR1 and CDR2 are TVYSNPD and GDNSRS (reference sequence). The CDR3 coding sequence is TGTGCCTTTAATCCCCCCGGGGATTACACCGATAAACTCATCTTT. It yields the protein CAFNPPGDYTDKLIF.

On this clone: TCRdb has a much larger clone's protein, which differs at residue 3 from the translation of this DNA, likely because of a read error; what is shown is the protein translated from the DNA. This chain connects TRDV3 to TRDJ1; TRDD3 matches 12 bases. With 4 bases clipped from V and 0 bases from J, the junction kept 27 bases outside the gene matches. This CDR3 has 22 residues. Per the germline V gene, CDR1 is TVYSNPD and CDR2 is GDNSRS (reference sequence). DNA of the CDR3: TGTGCCTCAGCCTTCCCTCAACCTCCAAACGTACTGGGGGATACAAACACCGATAAACTCATCTTT. As protein: CASAFPQPPNVLGDTNTDKLIF.

This clone is a singleton in its sample. A far larger clone is one base from this, pointing to a likely read error. Other DNA sequences within the sample encode an identical CDR3. This chain connects TRDV1 to TRDJ1; 10 nucleotides line up with TRDD3. V lost 3 bases, J lost 9 bases, and 16 bases stayed unmatched. In germline, CDR1 is TSWWSYY, CDR2 QGS. The CDR3 consists of 17 residues. The DNA of the CDR3 is TGTGCTCTTGGGGATGGAACCCTCGGAGGGGGATACGCACAACTCATCTTT. Amino acids: CALGDGTLGGGYAQLIF.

The sample holds one count of this clone. A single base is all that separates this from a far larger clone, so a read error is likely. Other DNA sequences of this sample code for an identical CDR3. V usage is TRDV3 and J usage is TRDJ1; 11 bases agree with TRDD3. The CDR3 is 22 amino acids. CDR1 is TVYSNPD and CDR2 is GDNSRS in the germline V gene (reference sequence). Trimming took 3 bases from V and 0 from J; bases not matched to a gene: 27. Here the CDR3 reads CALAFPQPPNVLGDTNTDKLIF. The CDR3 bases are TGTGCCTTAGCCTTCCCTCAACCTCCAAACGTCCTGGGGGATACAAACACCGATAAACTCATCTTT.

Regarding this clone: The mismatch at residue 13 between this DNA's translation and the TCRdb protein of a much larger clone likely reflects a read error; the protein shown is translated from the DNA. The chain recombines TRDV1 with TRDJ1; 9 nucleotides align to TRDD3. Germline-derived CDR1 and CDR2 are TSWWSYY and QGS. With V trimmed by 3 bases and J by 9 bases, 17 bases remained unmatched. The CDR3 totals 17 residues. The CDR3 spells CALGDGTLGGGYTQLIF. The CDR3 nucleotides read TGTGCTCTTGGGGACGGAACCCTCGGAGGGGGATACACACAACTCATCTTT.

As for this clone: The protein that TCRdb holds for this DNA derives from a much larger clone and differs from the translated DNA at residue 13, which likely indicates a read error; the protein shown here is translated from the DNA. The chain links TRDV3 to TRDJ1, with 7 positions matching TRDD3. The germline gives CDR1 TVYSNPD, CDR2 GDNSRS (reference sequence). The CDR3 totals 15 residues. The DNA of the CDR3 is TGTGCCTTTAATCCCCCGGGGGATTACACCGATAAACGCATCTTT. Translation gives CAFNPPGDYTDKRIF. Based on the CDR3 plus reference TRDV3 and TRDJ1, the full variable domain is CDKVTQSSPDQTVASGSEVVLLCTYDTVYSNPDLFWYRIRPDYSFQFVFYGDNSRSEGADFTQGRFSVKHILTQKAFHLVISPVRTEDSATYYCAFNPPGDYTDKRIFGKGTRVTVEP.

Notes on this clone: A read error is likely here: a far larger clone is one base away. The sample holds other DNA sequences that translate to the same CDR3. The V and J genes are TRDV1 and TRDJ1; D is possibly TRDD2 (5 bases). Trimming shortened V by 3 bases and J by 2 bases, and 28 bases separated the two germline ends. Germline CDR1 reads TSWWSYY; CDR2 reads QGS. The CDR3 length is 20 residues. In DNA, the CDR3 is TGTGCTCTTGGGGAGTTCTTCCCTCGATCGACAGTGGGAGATACCGATAAACTCATCTTT. Translated, it gives CALGEFFPRSTVGDTDKLIF.

This clone was found a few times. TCRdb's entry gives the protein of a much larger clone, which mismatches this DNA's translation at residue 13, likely from a read error; the protein reported here is translated from the DNA. This chain uses TRDV1 with TRDJ3; D is possibly TRDD3 (8 bases). Per the germline V gene, CDR1 is TSWWSYY and CDR2 is QGS. The germline V and J ends were trimmed by 3 bases and 3 bases, with 24 bases remaining between them. The CDR3 is made up of 21 amino acids. The CDR3 bases are TGTGCTCTTGGGGACCATTCCTACGTGAAGGGGATACACTGGGACACCCGACAGATGTTTTTC. Its translation: CALGDHSYVKGIHWDTRQMFF.

To note about this clone: Only one base separates this from a far larger clonotype, so it likely reflects a read error. The chain links TRDV1 to TRDJ1; 9 positions agree with TRDD3. The germline V gene has CDR1 TSWWSYY and CDR2 QGS. The CDR3 is 23 residues long. This CDR3 reads CARGDPGGGTAGGWIVGTDKLIF. CDR3 DNA: TGTGCTCGTGGGGACCCCGGCGGAGGTACTGCTGGGGGATGGATCGTTGGCACCGATAAACTCATCTTT.